One and the same sample provided the 9 T cell receptor beta chains below, sequenced in a study of Ad26.COV2.S vaccination and SARS-CoV-2 variants. Treatment in this sample: about 20 received Ad26.COV2.S at low or high dose, single or two shots; several received placebo; per-sample allocation not given. The investigators took samples on day 63 after the first vaccine or placebo injection. Method: immunoSEQ multiplex PCR; TCRdb's copy keeps in-frame clones and lacks some. The sample carries hundreds of thousands of clones, more than 75% recorded once. The source material was peripheral blood, sampled in a trial of Ad26.COV2.S vaccine versus placebo. The source is a person between 18 and 59 years old who received the Ad26.COV2.S COVID-19 vaccine or a placebo.

The chain uses TRBV7-8 and TRBJ2-6; D gene ambiguous. Germline V CDR1 and CDR2: SGHVS, FQNEAQ. The length of the CDR3 is 16 residues. Trimming took 1 base from V and 3 from J, leaving 10 bases between them. CDR3 loop: CASSLDGPGGANVLTF. DNA of the CDR3: TGTGCCAGCAGCTTAGACGGCCCTGGTGGGGCCAACGTCCTGACTTTC.

The chain recombines TRBV10-3 with TRBJ1-5; D is possibly TRBD1 (6 bases). The CDR3 is 16 residues long. Per germline, CDR1 ENHRY and CDR2 SYGVKD. V lost 0 bases and J 3 bases, leaving 12 bases between the germline ends. CDR3 region: CAISESAGGYNQPQHF. In nucleotides, the CDR3 is TGTGCCATCAGTGAGTCGGCGGGGGGCTACAATCAGCCCCAGCATTTT.

A word on this clone: Distinct nucleotide sequences in the sample also encode this CDR3. This rearrangement joins TRBV11-3 to TRBJ1-6; D call uncertain. CDR3 length: 13 amino acids. V was trimmed by 1 base and J by 7 bases, leaving 5 bases between them. Per the germline V gene, CDR1 is SGHNT and CDR2 is YENEEA. The CDR3 region has the DNA TGTGCCAGCAGCTTAGTTTCGAATTCACCCCTCCACTTT. Amino acids: CASSLVSNSPLHF. The whole variable domain, remainder taken from reference TRBV11-3 and TRBJ1-6, is EAGVVQSPRYKIIEKKQPVAFWCNPISGHNTLYWYLQNLGQGPELLIRYENEEAVDDSQLPKDRFSAERLKGVDSTLKIQPAELGDSAVYLCASSLVSNSPLHFGNGTRLTVT.

The V and J genes are TRBV11-2 and TRBJ2-5, with 8 bases that match TRBD2. The CDR3 loop spans 15 amino acids. CDR1 is SGHAT and CDR2 is FQNNGV in the germline V gene. With V trimmed by 3 bases and J by 1 base, 4 bases remained unmatched. CDR3 nucleotide sequence: TGTGCCAGCAGCTTTCAACGGGGGGGCCAAGAGACCCAGTACTTC. It codes for CASSFQRGGQETQYF.

The chain uses TRBV21-1 and TRBJ1-5; the table gives TRBD1 as D, unverified against the DNA. TRBV21-1 is annotated as a pseudogene. The CDR3 consists of 17 residues. The CDR3 bases are TGTGCCAGCAGCAAAGGGAGACGACAGGGGGATAATCAGCCCCAGCATTTT. This codes for CASSKGRRQGDNQPQHF.

This chain uses TRBV7-6 with TRBJ2-2; TRBD1 agrees at 8 bases. After removal of 3 bases from V and 1 base from J, the junction contained 10 bases not matched to a gene. Germline V gene data show CDR1 as SGHVS and CDR2 as FNYEAQ. CDR3 length: 18 residues. The CDR3 coding sequence is TGTGCCAGCAGCTTCCTTACAGGGGGAGAGAGGAACACCGGGGAGCTGTTTTTT. Translating gives CASSFLTGGERNTGELFF.

This chain links TRBV12-3 or TRBV12-4 with TRBJ1-4; D gene unclear. The CDR3 is 12 amino acids. V was pared by 3 bases and J by 12 bases, with 11 bases between. CDR3 sequence reads: CASSFPPGELFF. In nucleotides, the CDR3 is TGTGCCAGCAGTTTCCCCCCTGGGGAACTGTTTTTT.

This chain joins TRBV5-1 and TRBJ2-5; possibly TRBD2 for D (6 bases). Deletions cut 4 bases from V and 1 base from J, with 11 bases between. The CDR3 has 14 amino acids. Germline V gene data show CDR1 as SGHRS and CDR2 as YFSETQ. DNA of the CDR3: TGCGCCAGCAGCACAGGAGGGCCCCAAGAGACCCAGTACTTC. As protein: CASSTGGPQETQYF.

This chain joins TRBV5-8 and TRBJ2-5, with 8 bases matching TRBD1. CDR1 and CDR2 (germline): SGHTS, YDEGEE. V lost 2 bases, J lost 4 bases, and 7 bases stayed unmatched. There are 15 residues in the CDR3. CDR3 residues: CASSLLRTGRETQYF. The DNA of the CDR3 is TGTGCCAGCAGCTTATTACGGACAGGGAGAGAGACCCAGTACTTC.